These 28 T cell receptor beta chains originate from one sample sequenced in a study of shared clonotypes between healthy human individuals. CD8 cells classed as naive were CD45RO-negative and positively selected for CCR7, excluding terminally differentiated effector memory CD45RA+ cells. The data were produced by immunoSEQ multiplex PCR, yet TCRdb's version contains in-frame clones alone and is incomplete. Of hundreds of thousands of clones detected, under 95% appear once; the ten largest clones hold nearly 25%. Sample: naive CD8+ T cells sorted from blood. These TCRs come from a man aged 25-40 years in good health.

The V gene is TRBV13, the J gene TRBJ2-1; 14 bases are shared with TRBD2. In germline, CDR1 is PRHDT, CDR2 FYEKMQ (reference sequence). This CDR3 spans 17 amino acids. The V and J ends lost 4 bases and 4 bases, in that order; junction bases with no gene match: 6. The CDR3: CASSSQTSGRVYNEQFF. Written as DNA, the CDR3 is TGTGCCAGCAGCTCCCAGACTAGCGGGAGGGTTTACAATGAGCAGTTCTTC.

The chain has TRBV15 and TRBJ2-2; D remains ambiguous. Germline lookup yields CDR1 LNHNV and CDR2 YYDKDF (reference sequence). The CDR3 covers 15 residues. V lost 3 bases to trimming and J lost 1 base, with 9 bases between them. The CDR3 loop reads CATSSRMGNTGELFF. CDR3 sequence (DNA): TGTGCCACCAGCAGCAGGATGGGGAACACCGGGGAGCTGTTTTTT.

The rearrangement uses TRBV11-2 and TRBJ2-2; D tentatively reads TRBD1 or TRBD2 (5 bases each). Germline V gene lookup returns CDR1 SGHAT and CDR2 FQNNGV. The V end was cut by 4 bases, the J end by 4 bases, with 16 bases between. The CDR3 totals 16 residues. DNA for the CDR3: TGTGCCAGCAGCTCACAGACGGGGCCCCCCACCGGGGAGCTGTTTTTT. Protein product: CASSSQTGPPTGELFF.

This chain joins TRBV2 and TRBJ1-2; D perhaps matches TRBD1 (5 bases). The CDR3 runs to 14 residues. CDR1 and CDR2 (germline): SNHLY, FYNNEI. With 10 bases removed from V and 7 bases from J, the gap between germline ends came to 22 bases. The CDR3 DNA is TGTGCCACCTACCAGGGCCCCTCTCTCGGTGGCTACACCTTC. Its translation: CATYQGPSLGGYTF.

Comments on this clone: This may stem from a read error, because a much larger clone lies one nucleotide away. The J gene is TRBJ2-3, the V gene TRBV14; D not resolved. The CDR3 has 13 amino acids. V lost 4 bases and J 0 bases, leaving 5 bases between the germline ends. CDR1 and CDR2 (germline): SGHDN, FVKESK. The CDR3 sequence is CASSPHSTDTQYF. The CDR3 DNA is TGTGCCAGCAGCCCCCATAGCACAGATACGCAGTATTTT. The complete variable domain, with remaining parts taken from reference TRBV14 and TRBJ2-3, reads EAGVTQFPSHSVIEKGQTVTLRCDPISGHDNLYWYRRVMGKEIKFLLHFVKESKQDESGMPNNRFLAERTGGTYSTLKVQPAELEDSGVYFCASSPHSTDTQYFGPGTRLTVL.

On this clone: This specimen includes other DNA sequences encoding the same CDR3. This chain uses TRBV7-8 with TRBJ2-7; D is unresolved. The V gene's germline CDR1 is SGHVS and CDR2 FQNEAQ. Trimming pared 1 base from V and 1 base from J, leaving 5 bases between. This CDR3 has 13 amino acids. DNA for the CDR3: TGTGCCAGCAGCTTAGAATCATCCTACGAGCAGTACTTC. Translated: CASSLESSYEQYF.

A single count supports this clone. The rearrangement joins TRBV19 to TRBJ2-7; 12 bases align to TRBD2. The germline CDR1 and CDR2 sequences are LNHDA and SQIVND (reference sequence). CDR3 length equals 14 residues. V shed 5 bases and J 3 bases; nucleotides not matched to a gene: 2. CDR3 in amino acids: CASSLGLAGYEQYF. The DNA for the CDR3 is TGTGCCAGTAGTTTGGGACTAGCGGGCTACGAGCAGTACTTC.

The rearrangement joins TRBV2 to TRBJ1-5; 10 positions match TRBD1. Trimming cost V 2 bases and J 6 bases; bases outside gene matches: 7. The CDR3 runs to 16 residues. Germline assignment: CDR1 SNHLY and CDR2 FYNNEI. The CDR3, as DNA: TGTGCCAGCAGTGAATTTGGGACAGGGGCTGTTCAGCCCCAGCATTTT. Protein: CASSEFGTGAVQPQHF.

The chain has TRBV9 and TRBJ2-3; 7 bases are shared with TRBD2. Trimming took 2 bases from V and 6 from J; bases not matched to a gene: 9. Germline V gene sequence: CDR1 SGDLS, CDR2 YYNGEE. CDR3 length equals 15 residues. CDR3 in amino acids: CASSVFPGGADTQYF. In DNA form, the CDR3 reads TGTGCCAGCAGCGTCTTTCCGGGAGGAGCCGATACGCAGTATTTT.

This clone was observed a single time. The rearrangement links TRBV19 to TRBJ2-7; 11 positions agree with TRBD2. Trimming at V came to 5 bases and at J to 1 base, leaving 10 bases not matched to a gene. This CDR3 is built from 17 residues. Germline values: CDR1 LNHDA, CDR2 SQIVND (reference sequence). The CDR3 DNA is TGTGCCAGTAGTGGGGTGACCGGGACTAGCGGTTCCTACGAGCAGTACTTC. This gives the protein CASSGVTGTSGSYEQYF.

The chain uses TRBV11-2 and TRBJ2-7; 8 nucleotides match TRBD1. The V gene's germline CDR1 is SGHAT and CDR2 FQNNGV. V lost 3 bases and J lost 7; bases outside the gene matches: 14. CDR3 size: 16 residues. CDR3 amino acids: CASSFIGQGMGREQYF. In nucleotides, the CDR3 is TGTGCCAGCAGCTTCATTGGACAGGGAATGGGACGGGAGCAGTACTTC.

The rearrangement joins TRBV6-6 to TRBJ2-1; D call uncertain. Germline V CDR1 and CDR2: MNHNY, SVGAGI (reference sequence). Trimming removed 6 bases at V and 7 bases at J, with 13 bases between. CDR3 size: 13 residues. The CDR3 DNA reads TGTGCCAGCAGGGGGTTCGTTATTAATGAGCAGTTCTTC. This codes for CASRGFVINEQFF.

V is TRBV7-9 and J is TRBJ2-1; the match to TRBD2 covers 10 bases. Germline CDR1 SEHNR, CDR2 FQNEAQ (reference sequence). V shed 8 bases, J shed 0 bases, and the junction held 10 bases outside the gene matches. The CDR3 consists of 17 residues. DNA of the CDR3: TGTGCCAGCTTTTCCGGGGCTAGCGGGAGCTCCTACAATGAGCAGTTCTTC. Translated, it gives CASFSGASGSSYNEQFF.

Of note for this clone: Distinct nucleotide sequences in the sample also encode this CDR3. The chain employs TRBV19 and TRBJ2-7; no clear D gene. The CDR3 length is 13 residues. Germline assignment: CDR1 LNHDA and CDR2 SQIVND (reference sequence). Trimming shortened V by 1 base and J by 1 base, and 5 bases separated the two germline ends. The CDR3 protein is CASSIGISYEQYF. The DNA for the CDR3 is TGTGCCAGTAGTATAGGGATTTCCTACGAGCAGTACTTC.

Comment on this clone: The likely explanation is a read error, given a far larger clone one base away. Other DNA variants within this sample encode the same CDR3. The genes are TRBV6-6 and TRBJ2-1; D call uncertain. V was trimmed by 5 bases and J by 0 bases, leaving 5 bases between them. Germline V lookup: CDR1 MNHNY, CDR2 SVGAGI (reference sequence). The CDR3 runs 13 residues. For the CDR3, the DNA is TGTGCCAGCAGTGGCAGCTCCTACAATGAGCAGTTCTTC. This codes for CASSGSSYNEQFF.

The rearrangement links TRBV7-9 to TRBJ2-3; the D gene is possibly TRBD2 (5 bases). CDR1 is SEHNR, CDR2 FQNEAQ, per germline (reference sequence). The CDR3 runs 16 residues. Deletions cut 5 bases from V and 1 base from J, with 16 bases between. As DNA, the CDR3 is TGTGCCAGCAGCGCGGGCGCCGGCGGGCGCACAGATACGCAGTATTTT. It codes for CASSAGAGGRTDTQYF. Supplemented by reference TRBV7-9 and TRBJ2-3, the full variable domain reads DTGVSQNPRHKITKRGQNVTFRCDPISEHNRLYWYRQTLGQGPEFLTYFQNEAQLEKSRLLSDRFSAERPKGSFSTLEIQRTEQGDSAMYLCASSAGAGGRTDTQYFGPGTRLTVL.

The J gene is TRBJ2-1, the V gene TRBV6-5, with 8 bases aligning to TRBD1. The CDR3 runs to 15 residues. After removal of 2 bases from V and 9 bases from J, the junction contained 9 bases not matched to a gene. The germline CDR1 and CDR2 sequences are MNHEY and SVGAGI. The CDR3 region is CASSYPQGAASEQFF. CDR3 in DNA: TGTGCCAGCAGTTACCCCCAGGGGGCAGCTAGTGAGCAGTTCTTC.

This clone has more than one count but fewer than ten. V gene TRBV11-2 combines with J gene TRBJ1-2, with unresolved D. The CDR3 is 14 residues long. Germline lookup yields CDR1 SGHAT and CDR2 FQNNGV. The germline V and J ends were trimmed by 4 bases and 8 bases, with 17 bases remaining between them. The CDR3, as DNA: TGTGCCAGCAGCTCCCCTCTCCTCGGGAAAGGCTACACCTTC. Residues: CASSSPLLGKGYTF.

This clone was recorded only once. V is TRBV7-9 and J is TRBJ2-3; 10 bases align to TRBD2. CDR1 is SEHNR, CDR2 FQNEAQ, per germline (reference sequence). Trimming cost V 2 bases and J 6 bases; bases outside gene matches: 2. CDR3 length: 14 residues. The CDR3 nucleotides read TGTGCCAGCAGCTTAACTAGCGGGGCGGATACGCAGTATTTT. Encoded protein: CASSLTSGADTQYF.

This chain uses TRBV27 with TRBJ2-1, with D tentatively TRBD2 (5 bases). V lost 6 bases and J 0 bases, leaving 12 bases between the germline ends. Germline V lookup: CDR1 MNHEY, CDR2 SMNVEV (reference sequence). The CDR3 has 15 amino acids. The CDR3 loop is CASRGLANSYNEQFF. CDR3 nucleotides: TGTGCCAGCAGGGGGTTAGCGAACTCCTACAATGAGCAGTTCTTC.

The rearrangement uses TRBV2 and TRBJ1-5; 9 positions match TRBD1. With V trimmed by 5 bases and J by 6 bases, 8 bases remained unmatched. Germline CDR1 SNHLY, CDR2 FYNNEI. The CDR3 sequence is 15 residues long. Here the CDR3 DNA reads TGTGCCAGCAGTCTTGGACAGGGGCCGGTTCAGCCCCAGCATTTT. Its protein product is CASSLGQGPVQPQHF.

The CDR3 region is CASGNNEQFF. CDR3 nucleotide sequence: TGTGCCAGCGGAAACAATGAGCAGTTCTTC. The chain couples TRBV10-3 to TRBJ2-1; D unclear. Trimming left V 10 bases short and J 5 bases short, with 6 bases between. In germline, CDR1 is ENHRY, CDR2 SYGVKD. The CDR3 sequence is 10 residues long.

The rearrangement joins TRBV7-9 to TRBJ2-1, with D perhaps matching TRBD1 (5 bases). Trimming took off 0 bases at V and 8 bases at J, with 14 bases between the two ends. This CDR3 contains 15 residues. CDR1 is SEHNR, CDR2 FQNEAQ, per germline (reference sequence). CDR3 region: CASSLATLAGHEQFF. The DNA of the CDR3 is TGTGCCAGCAGCTTAGCAACACTGGCAGGGCATGAGCAGTTCTTC.

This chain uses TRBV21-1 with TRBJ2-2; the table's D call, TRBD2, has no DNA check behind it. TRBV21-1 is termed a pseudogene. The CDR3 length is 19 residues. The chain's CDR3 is CASSKGTGRGIGVTGELFF. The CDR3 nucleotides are TGTGCCAGCAGCAAAGGTACGGGACGCGGGATAGGAGTTACCGGGGAGCTGTTTTTT.

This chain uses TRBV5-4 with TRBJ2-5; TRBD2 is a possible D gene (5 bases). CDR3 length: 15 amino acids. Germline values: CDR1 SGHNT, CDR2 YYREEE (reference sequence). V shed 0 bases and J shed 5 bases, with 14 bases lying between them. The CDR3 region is CASSLASGGWETQYF. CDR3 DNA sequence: TGTGCCAGCAGCTTGGCCAGCGGAGGTTGGGAGACCCAGTACTTC.

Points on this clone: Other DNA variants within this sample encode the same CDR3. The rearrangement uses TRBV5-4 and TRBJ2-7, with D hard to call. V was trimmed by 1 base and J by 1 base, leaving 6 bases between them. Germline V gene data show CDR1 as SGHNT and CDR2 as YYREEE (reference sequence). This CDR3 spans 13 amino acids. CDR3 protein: CASSLLGSYEQYF. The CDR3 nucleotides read TGTGCCAGCAGCTTGCTGGGATCCTACGAGCAGTACTTC.

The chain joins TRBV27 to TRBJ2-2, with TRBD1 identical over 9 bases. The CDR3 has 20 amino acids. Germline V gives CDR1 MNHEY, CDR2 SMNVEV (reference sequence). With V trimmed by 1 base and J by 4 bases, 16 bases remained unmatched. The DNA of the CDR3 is TGTGCCAGCAGTTTATTCCCGCCAAGGAGGACAGGGGACGGCACCGGGGAGCTGTTTTTT. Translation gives CASSLFPPRRTGDGTGELFF.

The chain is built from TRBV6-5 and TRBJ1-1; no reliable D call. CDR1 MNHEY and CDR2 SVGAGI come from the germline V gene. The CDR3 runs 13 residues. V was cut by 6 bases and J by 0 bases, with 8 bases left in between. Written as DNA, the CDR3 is TGTGCCAGCAGCCCCGGGGTGAACACTGAAGCTTTCTTT. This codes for CASSPGVNTEAFF.